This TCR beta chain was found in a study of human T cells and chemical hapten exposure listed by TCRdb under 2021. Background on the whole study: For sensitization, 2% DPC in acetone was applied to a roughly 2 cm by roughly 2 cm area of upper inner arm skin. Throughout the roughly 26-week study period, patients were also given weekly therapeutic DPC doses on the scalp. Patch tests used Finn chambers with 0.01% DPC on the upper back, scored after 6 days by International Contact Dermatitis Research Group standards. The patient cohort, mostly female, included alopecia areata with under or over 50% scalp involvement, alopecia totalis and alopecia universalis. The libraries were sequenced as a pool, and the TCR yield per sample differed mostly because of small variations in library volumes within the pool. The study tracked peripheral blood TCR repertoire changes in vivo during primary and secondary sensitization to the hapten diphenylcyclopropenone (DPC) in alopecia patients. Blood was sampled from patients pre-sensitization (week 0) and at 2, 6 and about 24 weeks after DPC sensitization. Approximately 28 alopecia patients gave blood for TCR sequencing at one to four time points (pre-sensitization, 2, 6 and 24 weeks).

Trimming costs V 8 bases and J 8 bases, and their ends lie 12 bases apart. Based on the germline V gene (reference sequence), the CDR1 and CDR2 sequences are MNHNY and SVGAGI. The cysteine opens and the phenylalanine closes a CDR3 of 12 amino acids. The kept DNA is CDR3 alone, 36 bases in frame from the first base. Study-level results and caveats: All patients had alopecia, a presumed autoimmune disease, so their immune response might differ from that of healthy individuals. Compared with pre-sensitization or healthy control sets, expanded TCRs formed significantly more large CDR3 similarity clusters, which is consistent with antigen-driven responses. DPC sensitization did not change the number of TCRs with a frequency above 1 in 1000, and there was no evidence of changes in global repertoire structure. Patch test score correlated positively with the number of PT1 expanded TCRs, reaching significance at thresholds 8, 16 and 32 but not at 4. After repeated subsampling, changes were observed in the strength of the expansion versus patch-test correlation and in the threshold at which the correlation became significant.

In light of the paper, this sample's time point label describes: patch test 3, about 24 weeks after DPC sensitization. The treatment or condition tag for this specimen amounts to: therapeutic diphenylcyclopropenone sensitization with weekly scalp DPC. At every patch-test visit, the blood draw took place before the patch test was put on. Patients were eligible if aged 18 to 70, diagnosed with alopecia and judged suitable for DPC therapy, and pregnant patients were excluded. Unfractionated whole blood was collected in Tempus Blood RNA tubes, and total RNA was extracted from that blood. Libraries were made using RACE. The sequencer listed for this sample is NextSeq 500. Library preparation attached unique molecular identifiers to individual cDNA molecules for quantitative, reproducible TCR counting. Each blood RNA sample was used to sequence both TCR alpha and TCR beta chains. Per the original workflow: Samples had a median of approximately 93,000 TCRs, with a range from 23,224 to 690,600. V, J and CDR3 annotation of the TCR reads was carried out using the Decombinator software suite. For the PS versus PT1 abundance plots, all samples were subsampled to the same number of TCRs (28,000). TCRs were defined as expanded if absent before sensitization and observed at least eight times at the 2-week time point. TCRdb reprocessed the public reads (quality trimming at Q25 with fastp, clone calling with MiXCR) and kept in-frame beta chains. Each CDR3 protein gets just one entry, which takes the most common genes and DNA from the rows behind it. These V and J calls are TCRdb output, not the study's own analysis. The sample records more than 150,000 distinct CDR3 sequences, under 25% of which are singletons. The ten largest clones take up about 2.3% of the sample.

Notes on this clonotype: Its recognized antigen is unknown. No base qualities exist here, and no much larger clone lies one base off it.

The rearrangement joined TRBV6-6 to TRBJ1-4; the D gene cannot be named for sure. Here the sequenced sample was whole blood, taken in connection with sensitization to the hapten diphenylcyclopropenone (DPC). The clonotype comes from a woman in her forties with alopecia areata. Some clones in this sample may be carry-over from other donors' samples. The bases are TGTGCCAGCGCCTTGGTTTACGAAAAACTGTTTTTT. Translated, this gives CASALVYEKLFF.